The rows below give T cell receptor beta chains drawn from one sample of a study of CD8 T cells in ankylosing spondylitis. TCRdb reprocessed the 5' RACE reads with MiXCR, giving one entry per CDR3 protein. The sample yields fewer than 50,000 distinct CDR3 sequences, about 11% seen once. Sequenced: blood, either unsorted or a sorted T cell fraction (not recorded which). The source of these receptors is a male donor with ankylosing spondylitis or in good health (not recorded which). CDR3s include the opening cysteine and the closing phenylalanine or tryptophan. D genes are given only for firm matches.

CASSLGLAGYNEQFF,TRBV25-1,TRBD2,15
CASSPPGFSGANVLTF,TRBV19,.,16
CASSQDYRGSQPQHF,TRBV3-1,TRBD1,15
CATSRDRRATAVFF,TRBV15,.,14
CASSQDPRQGAIDTQYF,TRBV4-2,TRBD1,17
CASRGQGRHEKLFF,TRBV28,TRBD1,14
CATSGRLQRRFQETQYF,TRBV24-1,.,17
CASSETGIGYTF,TRBV6-1,TRBD1,12
CASTLLGGRNYGYTF,TRBV12-3/TRBV12-4,TRBD1,15
CASTRLVGNEQFF,TRBV5-1,.,13
CSARSYRAYNSPLHF,TRBV20-1,.,15
CASSLGRQELFF,TRBV7-2,.,12
CASSYQVGGRYGYTF,TRBV6-5,.,15
CSARAGVVGMNTEAFF,TRBV20-1,.,16
CASSHSGQGAREQYF,TRBV4-2,TRBD1,15
CASSEYRGMDQPQHF,TRBV7-9,.,15
CASSFMAGRSTGELFF,TRBV5-1,.,16
CASSFTMAGNRRPGTEAFF,TRBV5-1,.,19
CASSGTGGINYGYTF,TRBV5-5,TRBD1,15
CASSLAQGSGSEQFF,TRBV5-1,.,15
CASSPRTMESTDTQYF,TRBV18,.,16
CSARTVPETQYF,TRBV20-1,.,12